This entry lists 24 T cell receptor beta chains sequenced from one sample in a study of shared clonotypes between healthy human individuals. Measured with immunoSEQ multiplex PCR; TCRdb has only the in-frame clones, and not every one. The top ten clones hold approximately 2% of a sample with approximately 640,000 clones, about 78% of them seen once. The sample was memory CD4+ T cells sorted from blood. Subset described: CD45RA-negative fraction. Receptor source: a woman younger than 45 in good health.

The CDR3 nucleotides are TGCGCCAGCAGCCCTCCGGGACAGGGATCGGCTTCGGTTGGCTACACCTTC. This gives the protein CASSPPGQGSASVGYTF. The chain uses TRBV4-1 and TRBJ1-2; 9 nucleotides agree with TRBD1. The CDR3 length is 17 residues. V lost 4 bases and J lost 7; bases outside the gene matches: 16. From germline, CDR1 is MGHRA and CDR2 YSYEKL.

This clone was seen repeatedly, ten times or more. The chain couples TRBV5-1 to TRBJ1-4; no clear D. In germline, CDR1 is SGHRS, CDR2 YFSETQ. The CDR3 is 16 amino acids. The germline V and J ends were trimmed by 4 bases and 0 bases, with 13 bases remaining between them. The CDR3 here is CASSLSSYATNEKLFF. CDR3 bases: TGCGCCAGCAGCCTAAGTAGCTATGCAACTAATGAAAAACTGTTTTTT. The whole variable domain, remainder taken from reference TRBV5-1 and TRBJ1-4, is KAGVTQTPRYLIKTRGQQVTLSCSPISGHRSVSWYQQTPGQGLQFLFEYFSETQRNKGNFPGRFSGRQFSNSRSEMNVSTLELGDSALYLCASSLSSYATNEKLFFGSGTQLSVL.

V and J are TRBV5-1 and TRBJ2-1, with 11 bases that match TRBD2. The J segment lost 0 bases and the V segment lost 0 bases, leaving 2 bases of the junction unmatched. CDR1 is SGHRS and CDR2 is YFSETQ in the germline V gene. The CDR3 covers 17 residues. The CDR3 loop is CASSLATSGTSYNEQFF. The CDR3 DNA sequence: TGCGCCAGCAGCTTGGCGACTAGCGGGACCTCCTACAATGAGCAGTTCTTC.

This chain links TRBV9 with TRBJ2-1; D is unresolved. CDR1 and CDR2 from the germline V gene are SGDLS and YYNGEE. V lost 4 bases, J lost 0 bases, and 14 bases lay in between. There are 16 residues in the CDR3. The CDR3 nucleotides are TGTGCCAGCAGCCCCATTGGGTTGCCCTCCTACAATGAGCAGTTCTTC. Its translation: CASSPIGLPSYNEQFF.

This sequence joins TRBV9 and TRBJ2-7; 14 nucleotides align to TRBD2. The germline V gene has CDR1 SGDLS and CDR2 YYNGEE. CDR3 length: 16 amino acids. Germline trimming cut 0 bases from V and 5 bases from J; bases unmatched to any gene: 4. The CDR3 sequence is CASSVGLAGGTDEQYF. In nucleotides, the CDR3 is TGTGCCAGCAGCGTAGGACTAGCGGGAGGGACAGACGAGCAGTACTTC. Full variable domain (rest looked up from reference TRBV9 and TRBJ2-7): DSGVTQTPKHLITATGQRVTLRCSPRSGDLSVYWYQQSLDQGLQFLIQYYNGEERAKGNILERFSAQQFPDLHSELNLSSLELGDSALYFCASSVGLAGGTDEQYFGPGTRLTVT.

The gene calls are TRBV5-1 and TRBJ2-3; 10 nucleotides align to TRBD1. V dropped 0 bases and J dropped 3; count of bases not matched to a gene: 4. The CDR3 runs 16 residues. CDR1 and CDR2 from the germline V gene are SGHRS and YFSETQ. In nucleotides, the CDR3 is TGCGCCAGCAGCTTGGTTCGGACAGGGGGGACAGATACGCAGTATTTT. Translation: CASSLVRTGGTDTQYF.

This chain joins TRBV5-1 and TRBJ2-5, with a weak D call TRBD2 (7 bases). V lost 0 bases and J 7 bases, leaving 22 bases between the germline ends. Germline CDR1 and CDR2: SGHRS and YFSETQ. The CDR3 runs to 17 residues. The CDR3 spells CASSLGAAGAPDGTQYF. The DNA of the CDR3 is TGCGCCAGCAGCTTGGGTGCGGCGGGGGCGCCCGATGGGACCCAGTACTTC.

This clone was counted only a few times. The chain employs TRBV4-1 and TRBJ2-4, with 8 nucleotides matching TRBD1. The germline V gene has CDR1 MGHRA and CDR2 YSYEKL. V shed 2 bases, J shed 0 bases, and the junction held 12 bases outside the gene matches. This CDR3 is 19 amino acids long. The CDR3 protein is CASSQPILRTGLAKNIQYF. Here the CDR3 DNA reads TGCGCCAGCAGCCAACCTATACTACGGACAGGGCTAGCCAAAAACATTCAGTACTTC.

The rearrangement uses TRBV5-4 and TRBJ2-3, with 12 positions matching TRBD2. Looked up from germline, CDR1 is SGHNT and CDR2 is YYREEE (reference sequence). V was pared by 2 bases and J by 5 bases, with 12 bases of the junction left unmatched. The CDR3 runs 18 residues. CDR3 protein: CASSLPPGLAGGGDTQYF. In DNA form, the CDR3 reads TGTGCCAGCAGCTTACCACCGGGACTAGCGGGCGGTGGAGATACGCAGTATTTT.

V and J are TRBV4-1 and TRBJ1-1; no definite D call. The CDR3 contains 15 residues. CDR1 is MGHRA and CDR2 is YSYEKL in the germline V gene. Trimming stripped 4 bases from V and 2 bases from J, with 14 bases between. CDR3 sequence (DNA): TGCGCCAGCAGCCGCTTGGGGTCATCTAACACTGAAGCTTTCTTT. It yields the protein CASSRLGSSNTEAFF.

As DNA, the CDR3 is TGTGCCAGCAGCTTAGATGGATACAATGAGCAGTTCTTC. Residues: CASSLDGYNEQFF. The chain has TRBV7-3 and TRBJ2-1; D is ambiguous. Germline assignment: CDR1 SGHTA and CDR2 FQGTGA. The V end was cut by 2 bases, the J end by 4 bases, with 6 bases between. The CDR3 extends over 13 amino acids.

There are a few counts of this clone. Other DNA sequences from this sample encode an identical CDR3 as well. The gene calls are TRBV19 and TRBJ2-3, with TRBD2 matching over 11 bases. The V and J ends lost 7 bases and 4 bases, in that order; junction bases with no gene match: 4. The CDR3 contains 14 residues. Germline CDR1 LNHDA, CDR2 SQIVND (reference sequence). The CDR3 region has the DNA TGTGCCAGTAATAGCGGGAGGGGGGCAGATACGCAGTATTTT. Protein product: CASNSGRGADTQYF.

DNA of the CDR3: TGTGCCAGCTCACCCCCCCCTAGCGGGAGTGCGGGTGGTAGTGAGCAGTTCTTC. Amino acids: CASSPPPSGSAGGSEQFF. This chain joins TRBV18 and TRBJ2-1; 10 bases fit TRBD2. The germline CDR1 and CDR2 sequences are KGHSH and LQKENI. The CDR3 has 18 residues. V dropped 3 bases and J dropped 9; count of bases not matched to a gene: 17.

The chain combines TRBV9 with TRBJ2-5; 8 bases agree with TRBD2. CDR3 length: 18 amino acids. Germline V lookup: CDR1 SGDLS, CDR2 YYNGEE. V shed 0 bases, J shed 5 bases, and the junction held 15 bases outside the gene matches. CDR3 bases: TGTGCCAGCAGCGTAGGGGCTAGCGGGCCGAACGGAGTTGAGACCCAGTACTTC. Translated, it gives CASSVGASGPNGVETQYF.

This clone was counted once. CDR3 protein: CASSGREAQPQHF. In nucleotides, the CDR3 is TGTGCCAGCAGTGGGAGGGAAGCACAGCCCCAGCATTTT. The V and J genes are TRBV25-1 and TRBJ1-5, with no clear D. CDR3 length equals 13 residues. CDR1 MGHDK and CDR2 SYGVNS come from the germline V gene. V lost 4 bases and J 7 bases, leaving 11 bases between the germline ends. Based on the CDR3 plus reference TRBV25-1 and TRBJ1-5, the full variable domain is EADIYQTPRYLVIGTGKKITLECSQTMGHDKMYWYQQDPGMELHLIHYSYGVNSTEKGDLSSESTVSRIRTEHFPLTLESARPSHTSQYLCASSGREAQPQHFGDGTRLSIL.

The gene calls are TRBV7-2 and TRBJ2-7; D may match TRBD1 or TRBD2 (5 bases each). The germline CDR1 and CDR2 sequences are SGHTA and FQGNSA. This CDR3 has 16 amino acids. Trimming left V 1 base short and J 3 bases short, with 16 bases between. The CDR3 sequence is CASSLVRDARNYEQYF. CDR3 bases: TGTGCCAGCAGCTTAGTCCGGGACGCCCGAAACTACGAGCAGTACTTC.

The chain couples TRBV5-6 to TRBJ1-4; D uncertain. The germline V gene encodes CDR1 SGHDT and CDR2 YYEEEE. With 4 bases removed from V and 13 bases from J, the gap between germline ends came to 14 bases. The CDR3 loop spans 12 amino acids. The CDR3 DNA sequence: TGTGCCAGCAGCCTAGCCCCTGGAGCACTGTTTTTT. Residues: CASSLAPGALFF.

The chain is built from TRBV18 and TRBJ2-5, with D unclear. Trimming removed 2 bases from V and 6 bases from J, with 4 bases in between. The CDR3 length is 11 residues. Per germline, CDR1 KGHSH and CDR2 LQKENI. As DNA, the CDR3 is TGTGCCAGCTCACCATCGCAGACCCAGTACTTC. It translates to CASSPSQTQYF.

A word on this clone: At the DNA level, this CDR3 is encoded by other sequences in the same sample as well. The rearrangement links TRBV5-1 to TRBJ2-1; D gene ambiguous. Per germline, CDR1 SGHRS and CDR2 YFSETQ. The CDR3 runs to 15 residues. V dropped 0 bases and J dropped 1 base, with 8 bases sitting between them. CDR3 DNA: TGCGCCAGCAGCTTGGATCGCCCTTCCTACAATGAGCAGTTCTTC. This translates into CASSLDRPSYNEQFF.

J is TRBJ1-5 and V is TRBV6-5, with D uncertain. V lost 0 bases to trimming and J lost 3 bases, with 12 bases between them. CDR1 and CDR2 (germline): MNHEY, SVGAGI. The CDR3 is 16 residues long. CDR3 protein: CASSYSAAAYNQPQHF. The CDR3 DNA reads TGTGCCAGCAGTTACTCAGCGGCAGCTTACAATCAGCCCCAGCATTTT.

The CDR3 coding sequence is TGTGCCAGCAGTTCAAGACAGGGTAGCTCCTATAATTCACCCCTCCACTTT. Residues: CASSSRQGSSYNSPLHF. This chain connects TRBV27 to TRBJ1-6; TRBD1 aligns across 7 bases. The germline CDR1 and CDR2 sequences are MNHEY and SMNVEV (reference sequence). The junction had 6 bases not matched to a gene; V was cut back by 4 bases and J by 0 bases. The CDR3 runs 17 residues.

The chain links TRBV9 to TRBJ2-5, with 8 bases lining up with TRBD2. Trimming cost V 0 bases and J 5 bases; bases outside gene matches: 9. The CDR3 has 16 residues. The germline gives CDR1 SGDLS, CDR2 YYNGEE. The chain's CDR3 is CASSVGSAGVAETQYF. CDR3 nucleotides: TGTGCCAGCAGCGTAGGTTCAGCGGGAGTGGCGGAGACCCAGTACTTC.

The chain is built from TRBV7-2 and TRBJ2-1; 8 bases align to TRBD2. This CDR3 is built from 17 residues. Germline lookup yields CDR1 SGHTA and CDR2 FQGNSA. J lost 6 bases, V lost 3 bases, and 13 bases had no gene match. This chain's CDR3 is CASSFVSGAAGGNEQFF. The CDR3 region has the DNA TGTGCCAGCAGCTTTGTGTCCGGAGCTGCGGGGGGCAATGAGCAGTTCTTC.

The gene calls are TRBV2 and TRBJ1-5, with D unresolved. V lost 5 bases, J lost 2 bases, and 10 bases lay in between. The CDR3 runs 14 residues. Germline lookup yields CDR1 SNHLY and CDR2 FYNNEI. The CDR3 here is CASSSTRGNQPQHF. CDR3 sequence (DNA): TGTGCCAGCAGTTCCACGAGGGGCAATCAGCCCCAGCATTTT. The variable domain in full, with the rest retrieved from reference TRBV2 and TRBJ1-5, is EPEVTQTPSHQVTQMGQEVILRCVPISNHLYFYWYRQILGQKVEFLVSFYNNEISEKSEIFDDQFSVERPDGSNFTLKIRSTKLEDSAMYFCASSSTRGNQPQHFGDGTRLSIL.